The 27 T cell receptor beta chains reported below all come from one sample, sequenced in a study of cytomegalovirus exposure and HLA in healthy donors (dated by TCRdb to between 2016 and 2019). Libraries were prepared through the immunoSEQ multiplex PCR assay. The multiplex PCR relied on a mix of 60 forward primers for TCR Vbeta segments and 13 reverse primers for TCR Jbeta segments. TCRdb took this table from immuneACCESS and kept in-frame rearrangements with V and J called. Such tables lack part of the clones; where checked against another copy, unresolved V genes explain under half of the gap, and the rest is unexplained. The sample yields approximately 44,000 clones; 65% to 85% were counted once. Under 3% of the sample is held by the ten biggest clonotypes. Sequenced material: PBMCs. These receptors were taken from a man over 45 in good health and CMV-seronegative.

This clone has only one observation. The J gene is TRBJ2-1, the V gene TRBV15; D remains unclear. Trimming left V 3 bases short and J 0 bases short, with 9 bases between. The CDR3 runs to 15 residues. Germline-derived CDR1 and CDR2 are LNHNV and YYDKDF (reference sequence). CDR3 nucleotide sequence: TGTGCCACCAGCAGCGTCCGGAGCTCCTACAATGAGCAGTTCTTC. It codes for CATSSVRSSYNEQFF.

The chain combines TRBV19 with TRBJ2-4; 10 positions agree with TRBD1. In germline, CDR1 is LNHDA, CDR2 SQIVND (reference sequence). Trimming at V came to 5 bases and at J to 3 bases, leaving 1 base not matched to a gene. The CDR3 totals 14 residues. The CDR3 region has the DNA TGTGCCAGTAGTCGGACAGGGGGCAAAAACATTCAGTACTTC. Translated: CASSRTGGKNIQYF.

The V and J genes are TRBV18 and TRBJ2-7, with 11 nucleotides matching TRBD2. In germline, CDR1 is KGHSH, CDR2 LQKENI. The V and J ends lost 2 bases and 0 bases, in that order; junction bases with no gene match: 3. The CDR3 covers 16 residues. The CDR3 loop is CASSPLTSGASYEQYF. The CDR3 bases are TGTGCCAGCTCACCATTGACTAGCGGGGCCTCCTACGAGCAGTACTTC.

The CDR3: CATSPSGVRAKNIQYF. In nucleotides, the CDR3 is TGTGCCACCAGCCCGTCGGGGGTTCGAGCCAAAAACATTCAGTACTTC. This chain joins TRBV15 and TRBJ2-4, with D tentatively TRBD2 (6 bases). The germline V and J ends were trimmed by 5 bases and 0 bases, with 14 bases remaining between them. The germline gives CDR1 LNHNV, CDR2 YYDKDF (reference sequence). The CDR3 length is 16 residues.

J is TRBJ2-5 and V is TRBV18, with 8 bases lining up with TRBD2. V was clipped by 6 bases and J by 4 bases; unmatched bases: 10. Germline V gene sequence: CDR1 KGHSH, CDR2 LQKENI. This CDR3 contains 15 residues. The CDR3 coding sequence is TGTGCCAGCTCCAACCGGGCAGCGGGGGTAGAGACCCAGTACTTC. Translating gives CASSNRAAGVETQYF.

This clone has only a few counts. V is TRBV6-4 and J is TRBJ2-3; TRBD2 aligns across 14 bases. The CDR3 has 16 residues. CDR1 MRHNA and CDR2 SNTAGT come from the germline V gene. V gave up 4 bases and J gave up 5 bases; unmatched junction bases: 5. Here the CDR3 DNA reads TGTGCCAGCAGTGTTGGGGGGACTAGCGGGGGAGATACGCAGTATTTT. Protein sequence: CASSVGGTSGGDTQYF.

The chain employs TRBV5-1 and TRBJ2-1; 11 bases agree with TRBD2. Unmatched junction bases numbered 6, after V lost 5 bases and J lost 5 bases. The V gene's germline CDR1 is SGHRS and CDR2 YFSETQ. The CDR3 contains 15 residues. CDR3 sequence reads: CASRTGLAVNNEQFF. The CDR3 DNA follows: TGCGCCAGCAGGACGGGACTAGCGGTTAACAATGAGCAGTTCTTC.

V is TRBV4-3 and J is TRBJ2-7, with TRBD2 identical over 10 bases. The ends lost 3 bases at V and 1 base at J; junction bases unmatched: 6. The CDR3 covers 16 residues. The germline CDR1 and CDR2 sequences are LGHNA and YSLEER. The CDR3 DNA reads TGCGCCAGCAGCCAGGTACTAGCGGGGAATTCCTACGAGCAGTACTTC. It translates to CASSQVLAGNSYEQYF.

The V call is TRBV25-1, the J call TRBJ2-7; TRBD1 agrees at 8 bases. The CDR3 has 14 residues. Trimming cost V 5 bases and J 3 bases; bases outside gene matches: 6. Looked up from germline, CDR1 is MGHDK and CDR2 is SYGVNS. In DNA, the CDR3 is TGTGCCAGCAGTCCCGGGACAGGATTCTACGAGCAGTACTTC. Amino acids: CASSPGTGFYEQYF.

V is TRBV10-3 and J is TRBJ2-5, with D perhaps TRBD2 (6 bases). CDR3 length: 16 residues. Germline loops: CDR1 ENHRY, CDR2 SYGVKD. V was clipped by 0 bases and J by 2 bases, with 13 bases between them. The CDR3: CAISESMVSGQETQYF. CDR3 DNA: TGTGCCATCAGTGAGTCGATGGTTAGCGGACAAGAGACCCAGTACTTC.

This sequence joins TRBV29-1 and TRBJ2-5; 13 bases map to TRBD2. Germline trimming cut 7 bases from V and 4 bases from J; bases unmatched to any gene: 12. There are 16 residues in the CDR3. Per the germline V gene, CDR1 is SQVTM and CDR2 is ANQGSEA. CDR3 nucleotides: TGCAGCGCCAACCCCGGGACTAGCGGGACGGCAGAGACCCAGTACTTC. Residues: CSANPGTSGTAETQYF.

The gene calls are TRBV7-2 and TRBJ2-3; 15 bases agree with TRBD2. Germline values: CDR1 SGHTA, CDR2 FQGNSA. V shed 1 base and J 9 bases; nucleotides not matched to a gene: 8. The CDR3 spans 17 residues. The CDR3 nucleotides read TGTGCCAGCAGCTTAGGGACTAGCGGGGGGGTTGTGGCAACGCAGTATTTT. Translation gives CASSLGTSGGVVATQYF. Based on the CDR3 plus reference TRBV7-2 and TRBJ2-3, the full variable domain is GAGVSQSPSNKVTEKGKDVELRCDPISGHTALYWYRQSLGQGLEFLIYFQGNSAPDKSGLPSDRFSAERTGGSVSTLTIQRTQQEDSAVYLCASSLGTSGGVVATQYFGPGTRLTVL.

The chain employs TRBV15 and TRBJ2-7; D unresolved. V was shortened by 0 bases and J by 0 bases, with 6 bases between the two germline ends. Germline V gene lookup returns CDR1 LNHNV and CDR2 YYDKDF (reference sequence). This CDR3 has 14 amino acids. The CDR3 DNA reads as TGTGCCACCAGCAGAGATGTCGTCTCCTACGAGCAGTACTTC. As protein: CATSRDVVSYEQYF.

The J gene is TRBJ2-3, the V gene TRBV6-1; TRBD2 agrees at 9 bases. The V gene end was trimmed by 4 bases and the J gene end by 2 bases; junction bases not matched to a gene: 7. Germline V gene data show CDR1 as MNHNS and CDR2 as SASEGT. There are 16 residues in the CDR3. The CDR3 region has the DNA TGTGCCAGCAGTGTCCTCCTAGCGGGACCCACAGATACGCAGTATTTT. Protein: CASSVLLAGPTDTQYF.

The chain joins TRBV2 to TRBJ1-6, with 9 bases matching TRBD1. J was trimmed by 9 bases and V by 5 bases; bases with no gene match: 5. Germline CDR1 and CDR2: SNHLY and FYNNEI. CDR3 length: 14 amino acids. The CDR3 sequence: CASSTTGGISPLHF. The CDR3 coding sequence is TGTGCCAGCAGTACGACAGGGGGAATTTCACCCCTCCACTTT.

This clone was found a few times. The rearrangement links TRBV27 to TRBJ1-5; TRBD1 might be the D (6 bases). The CDR3 length is 20 residues. V was clipped by 8 bases and J by 1 base, with 30 bases between them. Germline V lookup: CDR1 MNHEY, CDR2 SMNVEV (reference sequence). The CDR3 loop reads CASPPTGTPVRRRSNQPQHF. The CDR3, as DNA: TGTGCCAGCCCCCCGACAGGCACCCCAGTTAGGCGAAGGAGCAATCAGCCCCAGCATTTT.

The V call is TRBV7-3, the J call TRBJ1-5; maybe TRBD1 (6 bases). In germline, CDR1 is SGHTA, CDR2 FQGTGA. There are 14 residues in the CDR3. Trimming left V 5 bases short and J 7 bases short, with 15 bases between. The CDR3 nucleotides are TGTGCCAGCAGCGCAACAGGGATCGGGCAGCCCCAGCATTTT. Translated, it gives CASSATGIGQPQHF.

V gene TRBV4-2 combines with J gene TRBJ2-1; TRBD1 matches at 7 bases. CDR1 and CDR2 (germline): LGHNA, YNFKEQ. The CDR3 is made up of 19 amino acids. The junction had 13 bases not matched to a gene; V was cut back by 0 bases and J by 2 bases. CDR3 nucleotide sequence: TGTGCCAGCAGCCAAGAGGATGACAGGGTATCAGTAGCCTACAATGAGCAGTTCTTC. The encoded protein is CASSQEDDRVSVAYNEQFF.

The J gene is TRBJ1-1, the V gene TRBV4-1; no clear D. V dropped 2 bases and J dropped 4 bases, with 14 bases sitting between them. Germline CDR1 and CDR2: MGHRA and YSYEKL. The CDR3 loop spans 15 amino acids. The CDR3: CASSQPQLGGTEAFF. In DNA form, the CDR3 reads TGCGCCAGCAGCCAACCCCAACTTGGTGGCACTGAAGCTTTCTTT.

On this clone itself: This same CDR3 is encoded by further DNA sequences in the sample. This chain connects TRBV7-6 to TRBJ1-1, with TRBD1 as a possible D gene (5 bases). This CDR3 is built from 15 residues. The V end was cut by 3 bases, the J end by 2 bases, with 13 bases between. The germline CDR1 and CDR2 sequences are SGHVS and FNYEAQ. The CDR3 loop reads CASSFTGGSNTEAFF. The CDR3 DNA follows: TGTGCCAGCAGCTTCACGGGGGGGTCCAACACTGAAGCTTTCTTT.

The chain employs TRBV6-5 and TRBJ1-2, with D possibly TRBD1 on 5 matching bases. The germline V and J ends were trimmed by 5 bases and 6 bases, with 13 bases remaining between them. Looked up from germline, CDR1 is MNHEY and CDR2 is SVGAGI. This CDR3 is built from 13 residues. CDR3 sequence: CASSEQEGDGYTF. DNA for the CDR3: TGTGCCAGCAGTGAACAGGAAGGGGATGGCTACACCTTC.

CDR3 sequence (DNA): TGTGCCAGCAGCTTGTTACCCTCAGCCGGGACAGGGACGTACGAGCAGTACTTC. Protein product: CASSLLPSAGTGTYEQYF. V and J are TRBV5-5 and TRBJ2-7, with TRBD1 identical over 9 bases. The germline V gene encodes CDR1 SGHKS and CDR2 YYEKEE (reference sequence). Germline trimming cut 1 base from V and 4 bases from J; bases unmatched to any gene: 15. The CDR3 is made up of 18 amino acids.

The chain is built from TRBV7-2 and TRBJ2-5, with 8 bases identical to TRBD2. The length of the CDR3 is 15 residues. Germline CDR1 and CDR2: SGHTA and FQGNSA. Trimming removed 1 base from V and 6 bases from J; junction bases left unmatched: 7. The CDR3 here is CASSLVGRGQQTQYF. The CDR3 bases are TGTGCCAGCAGCTTAGTCGGGAGGGGCCAGCAGACCCAGTACTTC.

A remark on this clone: Mismatch with germline at one junction end may stem from a read error. The chain joins TRBV7-9 to TRBJ2-3; D possibly corresponds to TRBD1 (5 bases). The CDR3 covers 16 residues. Germline values: CDR1 SEHNR, CDR2 FQNEAQ (reference sequence). CDR3 in DNA: TGTTCCAGCAGCTTAGGGGCCCGGATGGGCACAGATACGCAGTATTTT. It encodes CSSSLGARMGTDTQYF.

The rearrangement uses TRBV6-6 and TRBJ2-7; no firm D call. Germline V CDR1 and CDR2: MNHNY, SVGAGI (reference sequence). This CDR3 region has 14 residues. Trimming left V 2 bases short and J 5 bases short, with 13 bases between. For the CDR3, the DNA is TGTGCCAGCAGTTACGGCGGCTTCGCGGACGAGCAGTACTTC. It is translated as CASSYGGFADEQYF.

Concerning this clone: Different DNA sequences within this sample yield the same CDR3. This sequence joins TRBV7-9 and TRBJ1-1; a possible D gene is TRBD1 (6 bases). The length of the CDR3 is 13 residues. V dropped 5 bases and J dropped 6 bases, with 13 bases sitting between them. Per the germline V gene, CDR1 is SEHNR and CDR2 is FQNEAQ (reference sequence). Here the CDR3 DNA reads TGTGCCAGCAGCACCCAGGGGAGGGCTGAAGCTTTCTTT. Protein sequence: CASSTQGRAEAFF.

The sample holds a few counts of this clone. V usage is TRBV28 and J usage is TRBJ1-2; maybe TRBD1 (5 bases). The CDR3 contains 8 residues. Germline V gives CDR1 MDHEN, CDR2 SYDVKM. V lost 8 bases to trimming and J lost 12 bases, with 7 bases between them. As DNA, the CDR3 is TGTGCCAGCGGGGCAGACACCTTC. Amino acid sequence: CASGADTF.